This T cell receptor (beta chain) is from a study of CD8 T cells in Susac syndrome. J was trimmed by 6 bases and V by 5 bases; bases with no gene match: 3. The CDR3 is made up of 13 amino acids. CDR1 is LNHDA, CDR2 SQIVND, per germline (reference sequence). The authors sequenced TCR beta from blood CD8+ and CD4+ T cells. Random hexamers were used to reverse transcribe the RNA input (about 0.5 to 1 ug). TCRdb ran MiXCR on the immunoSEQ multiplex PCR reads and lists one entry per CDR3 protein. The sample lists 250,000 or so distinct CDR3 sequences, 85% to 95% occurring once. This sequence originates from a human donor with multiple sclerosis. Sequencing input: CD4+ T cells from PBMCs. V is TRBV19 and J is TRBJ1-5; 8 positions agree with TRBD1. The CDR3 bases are TGTGCCAGTAGTCAGGGGGCCAGTCAGCCCCAGCATTTT. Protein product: CASSQGASQPQHF.